These T cell receptor beta chains were read from a single sample in a study of Ad26.COV2.S vaccination and SARS-CoV-2 variants. Sequencing was performed with immunoSEQ multiplex PCR; in TCRdb, only in-frame clones are kept and a portion is missing. This table has approximately 500,000 clones, roughly nine tenths appearing once. Sequenced material: peripheral blood, taken in a trial of Ad26.COV2.S vaccine versus placebo. The receptors here all came from a person between 18 and 60 years old who received the Ad26.COV2.S COVID-19 vaccine or a placebo. The CDR3 runs from the conserved cysteine through the conserved F or W.

V gene: TRBV10-3; J gene: TRBJ2-3; CDR3 protein: CAISEGRGDTQYF
V gene: TRBV3-1/TRBV3-2; J gene: TRBJ2-1; CDR3 protein: CASSQDLLASNEQFF
V gene: TRBV2; J gene: TRBJ1-2; CDR3 protein: CASSEGSGYGYTF
V gene: TRBV6-5; J gene: TRBJ2-4; CDR3 protein: CASNSLQGGNIQYF
V gene: TRBV27; J gene: TRBJ1-5; CDR3 protein: CASSPRFLANTDSNQPQHF
V gene: TRBV2; J gene: TRBJ2-7; CDR3 protein: CASTPGAGGYEQYF
V gene: TRBV24-1; J gene: TRBJ2-2; CDR3 protein: CATSGPGTSGRRVTGELFF
V gene: TRBV6-5; J gene: TRBJ2-5; CDR3 protein: CASINGQESQETQYF
V gene: TRBV30; J gene: TRBJ1-2; CDR3 protein: CAWRPKAGRTYGYTF
V gene: TRBV20-1; J gene: TRBJ1-5; CDR3 protein: CSASESQGRNQPQHF
V gene: TRBV7-9; J gene: TRBJ1-1; CDR3 protein: CASAQQLNTEAFF
V gene: TRBV27; J gene: TRBJ1-2; CDR3 protein: CASSLSGRYYGYTF
V gene: TRBV19; J gene: TRBJ1-1; CDR3 protein: CASSLLPGGHTEAFF
V gene: TRBV6-5; J gene: TRBJ2-2; CDR3 protein: CASSPFTGELFF
V gene: TRBV12-3/TRBV12-4; J gene: TRBJ2-7; CDR3 protein: CASSRDRGREQYF
V gene: TRBV6-6; J gene: TRBJ2-7; CDR3 protein: CASWDPAYEQYF
V gene: TRBV19; J gene: TRBJ1-1; CDR3 protein: CASTLPRGDLEAFF
V gene: TRBV28; J gene: TRBJ1-6; CDR3 protein: CASSWNSPLHF
V gene: TRBV30; J gene: TRBJ1-3; CDR3 protein: CAERTGNTIYF
V gene: TRBV7-2; J gene: TRBJ2-5; CDR3 protein: CASSLWGGGETQYF
V gene: TRBV2; J gene: TRBJ1-5; CDR3 protein: CASSRGQVNQPQHF
V gene: TRBV30; J gene: TRBJ2-3; CDR3 protein: CAWSVGSATQYF
V gene: TRBV29-1; J gene: TRBJ2-5; CDR3 protein: CSVTPGAGGETQYF
V gene: TRBV24-1; J gene: TRBJ2-1; CDR3 protein: CATSDLNEQFF
V gene: TRBV11-2; J gene: TRBJ2-3; CDR3 protein: CASSLDGPGDTQYF
V gene: TRBV18; J gene: TRBJ1-5; CDR3 protein: CASSPEQGSQPQHF
V gene: TRBV28; J gene: TRBJ1-2; CDR3 protein: CASVEMGGRANYGYTF